This is a list of T cell receptor beta chains from one sample in a study of cytomegalovirus exposure and HLA in healthy donors. Profiling relied on immunoSEQ multiplex PCR, and the TCRdb table lists in-frame clones only, not all of them. This sample carries about 120,000 clones, 70% to 90% of them seen once, and the ten largest clones take around 2%. The sequencing input was PBMCs. These receptors were collected from a man aged 35 to 55 in good health and CMV-seronegative. The CDR3 runs from the conserved cysteine through the conserved F or W. D genes are given only for firm matches. The size of a clone is reported for some rows only, either as once, few or many, or as a class for expanded clones.

j_call v_call d_call clone_size cdr3_aa cdr3_nt
TRBJ2-7 TRBV4-1 - few CASSPHARGAYEQYF TGCGCCAGCAGCCCCCATGCCAGGGGGGCCTACGAGCAGTACTTC
TRBJ1-5 TRBV7-7 TRBD1 - CASSLFVRGRNQPQHF TGTGCCAGCAGCTTATTCGTCAGGGGGCGCAATCAGCCCCAGCATTTT
TRBJ2-7 TRBV6-1 - few CASSPDSPYEQYF TGTGCCAGCAGCCCGGACAGTCCCTACGAGCAGTACTTC
TRBJ2-7 TRBV11-2 TRBD2 - CASSASGSVTYEQYF TGTGCCAGCAGCGCTAGCGGGAGCGTCACCTACGAGCAGTACTTC
TRBJ1-5 TRBV27 - - CASSQGNQPQHF TGTGCCAGCAGTCAGGGGAATCAGCCCCAGCATTTT
TRBJ1-6 TRBV6-5 - - CASQSSSYNSPLHF TGTGCCAGTCAATCTAGCTCCTATAATTCACCCCTCCACTTT
TRBJ2-1 TRBV19 - few CASSRSGLDEQFF TGTGCCAGTAGCAGAAGCGGCCTCGATGAGCAGTTCTTC
TRBJ2-1 TRBV2 - once CASSVVLTNEQFF TGTGCCAGCAGTGTTGTGCTAACCAATGAGCAGTTCTTC
TRBJ1-5 TRBV15 TRBD1 - CATSRVSGGGQPQHF TGTGCCACCAGCAGAGTATCAGGGGGCGGTCAGCCCCAGCATTTT
TRBJ1-5 TRBV15 - - CATSSNLEQGHYSNQPQHF TGTGCCACCAGCAGCAATTTAGAGCAGGGCCACTATAGCAATCAGCCCCAGCATTTT
TRBJ1-1 TRBV2 - - CASSLAPTGHTEAFF TGTGCCAGCAGCCTGGCCCCAACAGGACACACTGAAGCTTTCTTT
TRBJ1-2 TRBV28 - once CASRSVPLFYGYTF TGTGCCAGCAGGTCGGTGCCCCTATTCTATGGCTACACCTTC
TRBJ2-5 TRBV4-2 TRBD2 few CASSRQTSGEETQYF TGTGCCAGCAGCCGACAGACTAGCGGAGAGGAGACCCAGTACTTC
TRBJ1-2 TRBV9 - - CASSLNRANYGYTF TGTGCCAGCAGCCTAAACAGGGCTAACTATGGCTACACCTTC
TRBJ1-1 TRBV7-8 - - CASSLVRNTEAFF TGTGCCAGCAGCTTGGTGCGGAACACTGAAGCTTTCTTT
TRBJ2-3 TRBV7-3 - - CASSLSFEDTQYF TGTGCCAGCAGCTTATCATTCGAGGATACGCAGTATTTT
TRBJ1-5 TRBV30 - once CAWSVRSVQPQHF TGTGCCTGGAGTGTACGTAGTGTGCAGCCCCAGCATTTT
TRBJ2-7 TRBV5-5 TRBD2 - CASSQGRASGSLEIYEQYF TGTGCCAGCAGCCAAGGTAGGGCTAGCGGGAGTCTGGAGATCTACGAGCAGTACTTC
TRBJ2-6 TRBV4-3 TRBD2 - CASSLTGTSGSGANVLTF TGCGCCAGCAGCCTTACCGGGACTAGCGGGTCTGGGGCCAACGTCCTGACTTTC
TRBJ2-5 TRBV5-1 - - CASSDSQETQYF TGCGCCAGCAGCGACAGTCAAGAGACCCAGTACTTC
TRBJ2-1 TRBV11-2 - - CASSLSRGNEQFF TGTGCCAGCAGCTTATCCCGGGGAAATGAGCAGTTCTTC
TRBJ2-3 TRBV7-3 TRBD2 - CASSLMGTSGRDTQYF TGTGCCAGCAGCTTAATGGGGACTAGCGGGAGGGATACGCAGTATTTT
TRBJ2-2 TRBV6-1 - - CASRPGTLDTGELFF TGTGCCAGCAGACCCGGGACTCTAGACACCGGGGAGCTGTTTTTT
TRBJ2-5 TRBV9 TRBD1 - CASSATGAGETQYF TGTGCCAGCAGCGCGACAGGGGCGGGAGAGACCCAGTACTTC
TRBJ1-3 TRBV30 - - CAWGGGGNTIYF TGTGCCTGGGGGGGCGGAGGAAACACCATATATTTT
TRBJ2-7 TRBV29-1 TRBD1 - CSVAPGGDEQYF TGCAGCGTTGCCCCAGGGGGTGACGAGCAGTACTTC
TRBJ2-3 TRBV5-8 TRBD1 - CASSLALTGTGGRDTQYF TGTGCCAGCAGCTTGGCCCTCACCGGGACAGGGGGGAGAGATACGCAGTATTTT
TRBJ1-4 TRBV19 - - CATSGQRDEKLFF TGTGCCACCTCCGGACAAAGGGATGAAAAACTGTTTTTT
TRBJ1-3 TRBV4-1 - - CASSQVLGGIGNTIYF TGCGCCAGCAGCCAAGTCTTGGGGGGAATTGGAAACACCATATATTTT
TRBJ1-5 TRBV28 - few CASSSSGGNQPQHF TGTGCCAGCAGTTCCTCAGGGGGCAATCAGCCCCAGCATTTT
TRBJ2-1 TRBV5-1 - - CASSLLRGNEQFF TGCGCCAGCAGCCTGCTTCGGGGCAATGAGCAGTTCTTC
TRBJ2-5 TRBV30 TRBD1 - CAYTQGAETQYF TGTGCCTACACACAGGGGGCAGAGACCCAGTACTTC
TRBJ1-5 TRBV7-2 - - CASSQDRNNQPQHF TGTGCCAGCAGCCAGGACAGAAACAATCAGCCCCAGCATTTT
TRBJ2-2 TRBV5-4 TRBD2 - CASSSRDYSTGELFF TGTGCCAGCAGCTCCCGGGACTACTCAACCGGGGAGCTGTTTTTT
TRBJ1-2 TRBV19 TRBD1 - CASGRQGLGYGYTF TGTGCCAGCGGCCGACAGGGGTTAGGCTATGGCTACACCTTC
TRBJ2-3 TRBV30 TRBD2 - CAWSPRGVSGGYTQYF TGTGCCTGGAGTCCCCGGGGGGTAAGCGGGGGATATACGCAGTATTTT
TRBJ2-1 TRBV29-1 - - CSVETRDYEQFF TGCAGCGTTGAAACCAGGGACTATGAGCAGTTCTTC